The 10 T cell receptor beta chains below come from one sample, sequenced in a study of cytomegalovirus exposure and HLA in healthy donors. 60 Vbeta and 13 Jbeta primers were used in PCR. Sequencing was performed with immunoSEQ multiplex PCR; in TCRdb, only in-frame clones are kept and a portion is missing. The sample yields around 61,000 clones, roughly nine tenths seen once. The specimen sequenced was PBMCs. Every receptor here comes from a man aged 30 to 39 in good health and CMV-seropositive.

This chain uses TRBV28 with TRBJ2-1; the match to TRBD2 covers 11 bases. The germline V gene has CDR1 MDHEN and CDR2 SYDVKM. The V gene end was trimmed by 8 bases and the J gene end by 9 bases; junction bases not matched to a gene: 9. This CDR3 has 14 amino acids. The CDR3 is CASGQLAGVSEQFF. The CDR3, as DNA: TGTGCCAGCGGCCAACTAGCGGGAGTTAGTGAGCAGTTCTTC.

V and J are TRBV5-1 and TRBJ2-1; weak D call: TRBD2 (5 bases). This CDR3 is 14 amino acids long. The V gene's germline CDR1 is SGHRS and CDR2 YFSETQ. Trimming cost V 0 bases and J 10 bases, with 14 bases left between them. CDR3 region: CASSLALVSREQFF. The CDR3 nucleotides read TGCGCCAGCAGCTTGGCACTAGTATCACGGGAGCAGTTCTTC.

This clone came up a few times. CDR3 sequence reads: CASSFTTGLSNSPLHF. The CDR3 coding sequence is TGTGCCAGCAGCTTTACAACAGGGCTTAGTAATTCACCCCTCCACTTT. The chain couples TRBV5-5 to TRBJ1-6; maybe TRBD1 (6 bases). Germline V gene lookup returns CDR1 SGHKS and CDR2 YYEKEE (reference sequence). With 2 bases removed from V and 6 bases from J, the gap between germline ends came to 15 bases. This CDR3 comprises 16 residues.

DNA for the CDR3: TGTGCCAGTAGTATAGGGCACAGGGTAGCCAAAAACATTCAGTACTTC. This gives the protein CASSIGHRVAKNIQYF. The chain recombines TRBV19 with TRBJ2-4; a possible D gene is TRBD1 (6 bases). The V end was cut by 1 base, the J end by 0 bases, with 10 bases between. This CDR3 has 16 amino acids. Germline V gene lookup returns CDR1 LNHDA and CDR2 SQIVND (reference sequence).

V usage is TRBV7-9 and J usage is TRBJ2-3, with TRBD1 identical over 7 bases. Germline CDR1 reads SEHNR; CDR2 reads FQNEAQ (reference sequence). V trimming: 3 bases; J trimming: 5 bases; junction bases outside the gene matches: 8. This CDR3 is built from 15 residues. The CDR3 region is CASSFHRGRGDTQYF. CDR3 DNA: TGTGCCAGCAGCTTCCACAGGGGTAGGGGAGATACGCAGTATTTT.

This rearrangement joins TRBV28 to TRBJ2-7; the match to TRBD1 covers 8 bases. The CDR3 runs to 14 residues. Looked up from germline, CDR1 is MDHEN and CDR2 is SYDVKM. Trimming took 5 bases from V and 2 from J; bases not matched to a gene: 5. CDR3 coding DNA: TGTGCCAGCAGTGGGGGACAGGAAGCCTACGAGCAGTACTTC. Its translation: CASSGGQEAYEQYF.

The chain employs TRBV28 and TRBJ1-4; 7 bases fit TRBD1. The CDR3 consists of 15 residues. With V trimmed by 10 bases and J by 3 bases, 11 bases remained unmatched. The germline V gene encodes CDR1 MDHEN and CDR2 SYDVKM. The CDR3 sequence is CATYAYRGANEKLFF. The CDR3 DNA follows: TGTGCCACCTATGCTTACAGGGGTGCTAATGAAAAACTGTTTTTT. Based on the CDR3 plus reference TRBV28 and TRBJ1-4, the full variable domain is DVKVTQSSRYLVKRTGEKVFLECVQDMDHENMFWYRQDPGLGLRLIYFSYDVKMKEKGDIPEGYSVSREKKERFSLILESASTNQTSMYLCATYAYRGANEKLFFGSGTQLSVL.

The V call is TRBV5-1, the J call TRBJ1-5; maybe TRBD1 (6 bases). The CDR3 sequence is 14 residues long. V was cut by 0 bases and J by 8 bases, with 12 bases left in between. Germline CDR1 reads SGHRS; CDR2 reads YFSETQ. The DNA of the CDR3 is TGCGCCAGCAGCTTGGGAGAGGGGGACGAGCCCCAGCATTTT. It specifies CASSLGEGDEPQHF.

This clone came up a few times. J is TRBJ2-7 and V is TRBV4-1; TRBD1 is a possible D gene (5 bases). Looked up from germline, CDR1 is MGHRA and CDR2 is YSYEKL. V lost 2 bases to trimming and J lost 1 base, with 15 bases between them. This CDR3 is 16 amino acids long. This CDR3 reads CASSQLLGQESYEQYF. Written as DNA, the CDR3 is TGCGCCAGCAGCCAACTTTTGGGGCAGGAGTCCTACGAGCAGTACTTC.

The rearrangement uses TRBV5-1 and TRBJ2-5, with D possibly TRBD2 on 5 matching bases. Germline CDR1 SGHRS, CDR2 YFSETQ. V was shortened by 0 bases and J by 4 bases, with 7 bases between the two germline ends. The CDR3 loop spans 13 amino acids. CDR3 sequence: CASSLVGGETQYF. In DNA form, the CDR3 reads TGCGCCAGCAGCTTGGTCGGAGGAGAGACCCAGTACTTC.